These 32 T cell receptor beta chains were all obtained from the same sample, sequenced in a study of T cells of healthy individuals. TCRdb fed the 5' RACE reads into MiXCR, producing one record per CDR3 protein. The sample shows about 63,000 distinct CDR3 sequences, 15% to 20% of them seen only once. The source is a human donor in good health.

This clonotype was observed a few times. The chain has TRBV20-1 and TRBJ2-1, with 8 nucleotides matching TRBD2. Germline CDR1 is DFQATT and CDR2 is SNEGSKA (reference sequence). CDR3 length: 13 residues. The V and J ends lost 3 bases and 13 bases, in that order; junction bases with no gene match: 11. DNA for the CDR3: TGCAGTGCTAGTTCGAGCGGGGGCCCACTCCAGTTCTTC. Translation gives CSASSSGGPLQFF.

This clonotype has just a few counts. V gene TRBV5-1 combines with J gene TRBJ2-7; 8 bases agree with TRBD2. The CDR3 extends over 13 amino acids. J gave up 4 bases and V 4 bases, and 4 bases lay outside the gene matches. The germline CDR1 and CDR2 sequences are SGHRS and YFSETQ. The CDR3 sequence is CASSLTSEYEQYF. The CDR3 bases are TGCGCCAGCAGCCTGACTAGCGAATACGAGCAGTACTTC. Based on the CDR3 plus reference TRBV5-1 and TRBJ2-7, the full variable domain is KAGVTQTPRYLIKTRGQQVTLSCSPISGHRSVSWYQQTPGQGLQFLFEYFSETQRNKGNFPGRFSGRQFSNSRSEMNVSTLELGDSALYLCASSLTSEYEQYFGPGTRLTVT.

The chain uses TRBV20-1 and TRBJ1-1; TRBD1 is a possible D gene (5 bases). In germline, CDR1 is DFQATT, CDR2 SNEGSKA (reference sequence). This CDR3 is 15 amino acids long. The V and J ends lost 3 bases and 0 bases respectively, with 14 bases between them. The CDR3 protein is CSARDYRGMNTEAFF. Written as DNA, the CDR3 is TGCAGTGCTAGGGACTATCGGGGCATGAACACTGAAGCTTTCTTT.

The sample holds many counts of this clonotype. This chain joins TRBV28 and TRBJ2-7, with D uncertain. This CDR3 is 11 amino acids long. The V gene lost 10 bases and the J gene lost 3 bases, with 10 bases spanning the gap. Per germline, CDR1 MDHEN and CDR2 SYDVKM. CDR3 residues: CATDGYYEQYF. The CDR3 nucleotides read TGTGCCACAGACGGTTACTACGAGCAGTACTTC.

This clonotype was observed at least ten times. The chain couples TRBV29-1 to TRBJ1-5, with D hard to call. This CDR3 contains 13 residues. V was clipped by 6 bases and J by 5 bases, with 14 bases between them. The germline gives CDR1 SQVTM, CDR2 ANQGSEA. The CDR3 reads CSVLWARDQPQHF. CDR3 DNA: TGCAGCGTCCTATGGGCGAGGGATCAGCCCCAGCATTTT.

This clonotype was found many times. The V gene is TRBV29-1, the J gene TRBJ1-1, with 8 bases that match TRBD1. The junction had 6 bases not matched to a gene; V was cut back by 2 bases and J by 4 bases. The CDR3 extends over 14 amino acids. CDR1 is SQVTM and CDR2 is ANQGSEA in the germline V gene. The CDR3 loop reads CSVESRQGATEAFF. The CDR3 DNA is TGCAGCGTTGAATCTCGGCAGGGGGCCACTGAAGCTTTCTTT.

This clonotype was detected only a few times. The genes are TRBV25-1 and TRBJ2-2, with D possibly matching TRBD1 (6 bases). The CDR3 totals 15 residues. CDR1 is MGHDK and CDR2 is SYGVNS in the germline V gene. The V gene lost 7 bases and the J gene lost 5 bases, with 17 bases spanning the gap. CDR3 coding DNA: TGTGCCAGCACCACTAGGGACATAGTGACCGGGGAGCTGTTTTTT. Translating gives CASTTRDIVTGELFF.

Regarding this clonotype: The germline gene is not matched at one end of the junction; a read error may be the cause. The chain joins TRBV7-2 to TRBJ2-3, with D hard to call. The CDR3 is 17 amino acids. The germline CDR1 and CDR2 sequences are SGHTA and FQGNSA. The CDR3 loop reads CASSPRIIRPSTDTQCF. The DNA for the CDR3 is TGTGCCAGCAGCCCCCGGATCATAAGACCAAGCACAGATACGCAGTGTTTT.

The chain links TRBV5-6 to TRBJ1-1; TRBD1 matches at 8 bases. The trim removed 0 bases at V and 11 bases at J, leaving 0 bases unmatched. CDR1 SGHDT and CDR2 YYEEEE come from the germline V gene. The CDR3 extends over 11 amino acids. The DNA for the CDR3 is TGTGCCAGCAGCTTGGGACAGGGGGCTTTCTTT. It translates to CASSLGQGAFF.

The rearrangement uses TRBV7-2 and TRBJ2-3; D is uncertain. The germline V gene has CDR1 SGHTA and CDR2 FQGNSA. CDR3 length equals 13 residues. The V gene lost 4 bases and the J gene lost 3 bases, with 8 bases spanning the gap. CDR3 region: CASSSVGTDTQYF. The CDR3 DNA is TGTGCCAGCAGCTCAGTGGGGACAGATACGCAGTATTTT.

The table lists this clonotype with many counts. This sequence joins TRBV29-1 and TRBJ2-7; tentatively, D is TRBD1 (6 bases). The V end lost 8 bases, the J end lost 1 base, and 18 bases lay between the germline ends. This CDR3 is 14 amino acids long. CDR1 and CDR2 from the germline V gene are SQVTM and ANQGSEA. CDR3 residues: CSTRGGASSYEQYF. CDR3 DNA: TGCAGCACCCGAGGGGGAGCATCGTCCTACGAGCAGTACTTC.

The sample holds a few counts of this clonotype. The CDR3 region is CASYEPPDTQYF. As DNA, the CDR3 is TGTGCCAGTTACGAGCCCCCAGATACGCAGTATTTT. The V call is TRBV6-1, the J call TRBJ2-3; D is ambiguous. Germline V lookup: CDR1 MNHNS, CDR2 SASEGT. CDR3 size: 12 residues. V dropped 9 bases and J dropped 4 bases, with 11 bases sitting between them.

The rearrangement uses TRBV19 and TRBJ2-1; a possible D gene is TRBD2 (5 bases). This CDR3 region has 15 residues. CDR1 is LNHDA, CDR2 SQIVND, per germline (reference sequence). V lost 8 bases and J lost 5, with 19 bases in between. The CDR3 loop reads CASAYRRTANNEQFF. DNA for the CDR3: TGTGCCAGTGCCTATCGGAGGACGGCCAACAATGAGCAGTTCTTC.

This clonotype was found many times. The chain carries TRBV11-3 and TRBJ2-1; 9 bases agree with TRBD1. The CDR3 covers 13 residues. V lost 5 bases to trimming and J lost 8 bases; unmatched junction nucleotides: 4. Germline V CDR1 and CDR2: SGHNT, YENEEA. CDR3 amino acids: CASSPDRGYEQFF. The CDR3 DNA reads as TGTGCCAGCAGCCCTGACAGGGGGTATGAGCAGTTCTTC.

This clonotype was detected a few times. The chain has TRBV2 and TRBJ1-1; D perhaps matches TRBD1 (6 bases). Trimming removed 4 bases at V and 1 base at J, with 7 bases between. This CDR3 spans 13 amino acids. Germline lookup yields CDR1 SNHLY and CDR2 FYNNEI. As DNA, the CDR3 is TGTGCCAGCAGTGGGACAGCGAACACTGAAGCTTTCTTT. Translating gives CASSGTANTEAFF.

The table lists this clonotype with a few counts. The rearrangement links TRBV28 to TRBJ2-7, with TRBD1 matching over 7 bases. Germline trimming cut 5 bases from V and 5 bases from J; bases unmatched to any gene: 6. Germline CDR1 is MDHEN and CDR2 is SYDVKM. CDR3 length: 13 amino acids. CDR3 DNA: TGTGCCAGCAGTCCAGACAGGGTCCACGAGCAGTACTTC. The encoded protein is CASSPDRVHEQYF.

V gene TRBV20-1 combines with J gene TRBJ2-5; D remains unclear. This CDR3 is built from 13 residues. Per the germline V gene, CDR1 is DFQATT and CDR2 is SNEGSKA (reference sequence). Trimming removed 3 bases from V and 7 bases from J, with 15 bases in between. CDR3 nucleotides: TGCAGTGCTAGGAGAGATGGAGAAGGGACCCAGTACTTC. Protein sequence: CSARRDGEGTQYF.

V usage is TRBV19 and J usage is TRBJ2-1; D remains unclear. The germline gives CDR1 LNHDA, CDR2 SQIVND (reference sequence). The CDR3 is 12 amino acids. V shed 3 bases and J shed 10 bases, with 10 bases lying between them. The CDR3 protein is CASSIQLAEQFF. In nucleotides, the CDR3 is TGTGCCAGTAGTATTCAGCTGGCAGAGCAGTTCTTC.

This clonotype was detected only a few times. The rearrangement uses TRBV5-1 and TRBJ2-1, with D tentatively TRBD2 (6 bases). CDR1 SGHRS and CDR2 YFSETQ come from the germline V gene. V was pared by 0 bases and J by 5 bases, with 9 bases between. The CDR3 runs to 14 residues. This chain's CDR3 is CASSLGGLNNEQFF. The DNA of the CDR3 is TGCGCCAGCAGCTTGGGGGGACTCAACAATGAGCAGTTCTTC.

This clonotype has at least ten counts. The chain is built from TRBV28 and TRBJ2-7; D uncertain. The CDR3 is 12 residues long. The germline gives CDR1 MDHEN, CDR2 SYDVKM. Trimming took 5 bases from V and 3 from J, leaving 8 bases between them. Written as DNA, the CDR3 is TGTGCCAGCAGTCAAGTCCGCTACGAGCAGTACTTC. Protein product: CASSQVRYEQYF.

This clonotype was detected many times. This chain connects TRBV6-5 to TRBJ1-1; D remains unclear. Germline lookup yields CDR1 MNHEY and CDR2 SVGAGI. This CDR3 has 15 residues. Between the trimmed V and J ends, which lost 5 bases and 0 bases, there was a span of 13 bases. In nucleotides, the CDR3 is TGTGCCAGCAGTGCATCGAGGGTTTTGAACACTGAAGCTTTCTTT. Its protein is CASSASRVLNTEAFF.

This clonotype was recorded at least ten times. The chain carries TRBV5-1 and TRBJ2-3; 8 positions match TRBD2. The V segment lost 0 bases and the J segment 0 bases; nucleotides outside the gene matches: 3. The CDR3 sequence is 16 residues long. Germline CDR1 SGHRS, CDR2 YFSETQ. CDR3 region: CASSLVLAGSTDTQYF. The CDR3 DNA reads TGCGCCAGCAGCTTGGTTTTAGCGGGGAGCACAGATACGCAGTATTTT.

This chain links TRBV2 with TRBJ2-7, with a weak D call TRBD2 (6 bases). V was shortened by 11 bases and J by 5 bases, with 16 bases between the two germline ends. The CDR3 sequence is 12 residues long. CDR1 is SNHLY and CDR2 is FYNNEI in the germline V gene. CDR3 nucleotides: TGTGCCGGGACTTTGGGACCGGACGAGCAGTACTTC. Translating it yields CAGTLGPDEQYF.

This clonotype was observed a handful of times. The J gene is TRBJ2-1, the V gene TRBV5-1; D may be TRBD2 (6 bases). This CDR3 spans 13 amino acids. CDR1 and CDR2 (germline): SGHRS, YFSETQ. Trimming removed 8 bases at V and 7 bases at J, with 16 bases between. The CDR3 reads CASHTGASNEQFF. CDR3 in DNA: TGCGCCAGTCATACGGGAGCCAGTAATGAGCAGTTCTTC. Drawing the rest from reference TRBV5-1 and TRBJ2-1, the complete variable domain is KAGVTQTPRYLIKTRGQQVTLSCSPISGHRSVSWYQQTPGQGLQFLFEYFSETQRNKGNFPGRFSGRQFSNSRSEMNVSTLELGDSALYLCASHTGASNEQFFGPGTRLTVL.

There are a few counts of this clonotype. The chain couples TRBV3-1 to TRBJ1-1, with TRBD1 as a possible D gene (6 bases). Germline loops: CDR1 LGHDT, CDR2 YNNKEL (reference sequence). The CDR3 is 19 amino acids. The V gene lost 6 bases and the J gene lost 4 bases, with 30 bases spanning the gap. CDR3 loop: CASRETQGYLRSLLTEAFF. The CDR3 DNA follows: TGTGCCAGCAGGGAGACCCAGGGGTATTTGAGGTCGTTACTCACTGAAGCTTTCTTT.

This clonotype was observed many times. The chain employs TRBV27 and TRBJ2-7; 8 nucleotides line up with TRBD1. V lost 8 bases to trimming and J lost 0 bases; unmatched junction nucleotides: 9. Germline CDR1 MNHEY, CDR2 SMNVEV (reference sequence). CDR3 length: 15 amino acids. This CDR3 is CASHRGDRSSYEQYF. The CDR3 nucleotides read TGTGCCAGCCATAGAGGGGACAGGAGCTCCTACGAGCAGTACTTC.

This clonotype was observed at least ten times. The CDR3 here is CASSLSRNHNEQFF. CDR3 coding DNA: TGTGCCAGCAGCTTATCTCGAAATCACAATGAGCAGTTCTTC. The chain recombines TRBV11-2 with TRBJ2-1; D call uncertain. The CDR3 runs 14 residues. Trimming took 2 bases from V and 5 from J, leaving 10 bases between them. In germline, CDR1 is SGHAT, CDR2 FQNNGV.

This rearrangement joins TRBV3-1 to TRBJ1-6, with D unresolved. CDR3 size: 16 residues. Germline V CDR1 and CDR2: LGHDT, YNNKEL (reference sequence). The V end lost 0 bases, the J end lost 3 bases, and 9 bases lay between the germline ends. The DNA for the CDR3 is TGTGCCAGCAGCCAAGATCAGTTTCTCTATAATTCACCCCTCCACTTT. Protein product: CASSQDQFLYNSPLHF. The full variable domain, rest sourced from reference TRBV3-1 and TRBJ1-6, is DTAVSQTPKYLVTQMGNDKSIKCEQNLGHDTMYWYKQDSKKFLKIMFSYNNKELIINETVPNRFSPKSPDKAHLNLHINSLELGDSAVYFCASSQDQFLYNSPLHFGNGTRLTVT.

This clonotype was counted a few times. V usage is TRBV10-2 and J usage is TRBJ2-5; 11 positions match TRBD2. Germline lookup yields CDR1 WSHSY and CDR2 SAAADI. Trimming cost V 6 bases and J 2 bases; bases outside gene matches: 14. CDR3 length: 18 residues. The CDR3 DNA follows: TGCGCCAGCAGCGAGCGGGAGTTTCTAGCGGGGGGACAAGAGACCCAGTACTTC. Translating gives CASSEREFLAGGQETQYF.

The chain is built from TRBV5-1 and TRBJ2-2, with 8 positions matching TRBD2. Losses at the gene ends were 0 bases for V and 3 bases for J; bases not matched to a gene: 7. Germline CDR1 and CDR2: SGHRS and YFSETQ. This CDR3 is 17 amino acids long. The CDR3 DNA reads as TGCGCCAGCAGCTTGGCCGGGGGGGCCCTGGACACCGGGGAGCTGTTTTTT. Translated: CASSLAGGALDTGELFF.

This clonotype was recorded many times. The gene calls are TRBV2 and TRBJ1-2; tentatively, D is TRBD1 (5 bases). Trimming left V 4 bases short and J 3 bases short, with 6 bases between. Germline assignment: CDR1 SNHLY and CDR2 FYNNEI. The CDR3 is 12 residues long. The CDR3 loop is CASSGGDYGYTF. CDR3 coding DNA: TGTGCCAGCAGTGGGGGGGACTATGGCTACACCTTC.

For the CDR3, the DNA is TGTGCCAGCAGCGCCGGCCTCCTCCGGGCTTTCTTT. Protein sequence: CASSAGLLRAFF. J is TRBJ1-1 and V is TRBV7-9, with D uncertain. CDR3 length: 12 amino acids. V was trimmed by 5 bases and J by 11 bases, leaving 15 bases between them. The germline V gene has CDR1 SEHNR and CDR2 FQNEAQ (reference sequence).